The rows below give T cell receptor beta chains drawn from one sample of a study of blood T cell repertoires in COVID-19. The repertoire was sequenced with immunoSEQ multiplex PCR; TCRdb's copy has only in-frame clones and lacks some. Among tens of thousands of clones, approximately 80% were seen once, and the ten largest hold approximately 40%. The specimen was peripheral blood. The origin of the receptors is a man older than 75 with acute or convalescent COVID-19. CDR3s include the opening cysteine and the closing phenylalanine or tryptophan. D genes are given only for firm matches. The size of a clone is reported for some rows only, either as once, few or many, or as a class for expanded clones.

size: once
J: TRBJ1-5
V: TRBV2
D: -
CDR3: CASSQQEGQPQHF
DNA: TGTGCCAGCAGTCAACAGGAAGGTCAGCCCCAGCATTTT

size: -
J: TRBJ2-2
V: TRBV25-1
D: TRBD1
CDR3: CATVPTGQGNTGELFF
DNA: TGTGCCACTGTCCCTACGGGACAGGGGAACACCGGGGAGCTGTTTTTT

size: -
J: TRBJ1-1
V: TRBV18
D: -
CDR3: CASSPIINTEAFF
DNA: TGTGCCAGCTCACCAATCATTAACACTGAAGCTTTCTTT

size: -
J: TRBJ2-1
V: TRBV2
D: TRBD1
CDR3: CASNPDRVNEQFF
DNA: TGTGCCAGCAACCCGGACAGGGTCAATGAGCAGTTCTTC

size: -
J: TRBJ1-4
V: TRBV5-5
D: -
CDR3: CASAKARAGEKLFF
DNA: TGTGCCAGCGCAAAAGCAAGGGCGGGAGAAAAACTGTTTTTT

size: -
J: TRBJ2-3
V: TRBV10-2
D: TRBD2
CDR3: CASSEWSSGSTDTQYF
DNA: TGCGCCAGCAGTGAGTGGTCTAGCGGGAGCACAGATACGCAGTATTTT

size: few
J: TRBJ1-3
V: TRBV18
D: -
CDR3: CASSTEGTGNTIYF
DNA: TGTGCCAGCTCGACGGAGGGTACTGGAAACACCATATATTTT

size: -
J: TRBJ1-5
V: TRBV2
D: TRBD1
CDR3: CASRGQGVSNQPQHF
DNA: TGTGCCAGCAGAGGACAGGGGGTGAGCAATCAGCCCCAGCATTTT

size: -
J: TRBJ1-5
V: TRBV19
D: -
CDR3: CASSNRVNTQPQHF
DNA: TGTGCCAGCTCGAACAGGGTCAATACGCAGCCCCAGCATTTT

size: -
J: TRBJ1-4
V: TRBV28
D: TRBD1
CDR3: CASSLSGQGATNEKLFF
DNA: TGTGCCAGCAGTTTATCGGGACAGGGGGCAACTAATGAAAAACTGTTTTTT

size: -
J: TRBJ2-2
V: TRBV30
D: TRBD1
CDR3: CAWRTKQDRGAGELFF
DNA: TGTGCCTGGAGAACCAAGCAGGACAGGGGAGCCGGGGAGCTGTTTTTT

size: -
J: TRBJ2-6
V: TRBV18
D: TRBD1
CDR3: CASSPLQGQGTGANVLTF
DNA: TGTGCCAGCTCACCACTCCAAGGACAGGGGACTGGGGCCAACGTCCTGACTTTC

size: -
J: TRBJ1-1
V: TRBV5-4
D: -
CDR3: CASSLPKQGNTEAFF
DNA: TGTGCCAGCAGCTTACCTAAACAGGGGAACACTGAAGCTTTCTTT

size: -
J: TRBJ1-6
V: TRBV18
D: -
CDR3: CASSPGPRGTPLHF
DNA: TGTGCCAGCTCACCGGGACCACGCGGGACACCCCTCCACTTT

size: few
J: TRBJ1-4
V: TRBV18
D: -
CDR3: CASSKGGTNEKLFF
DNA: TGTGCCAGCTCAAAAGGAGGTACTAATGAAAAACTGTTTTTT

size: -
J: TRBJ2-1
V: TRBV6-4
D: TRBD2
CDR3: CASSLTSATYNEQFF
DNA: TGTGCCAGCAGTCTAACTAGCGCTACCTACAATGAGCAGTTCTTC